This TCR beta chain was identified during a study of human T cells and chemical hapten exposure. The library gave individual cDNA molecules unique molecular identifiers. From the RACE reads, TCRdb called clonotypes with MiXCR, one entry per CDR3 protein. The data contain roughly 100,000 distinct CDR3 sequences, 10% to 12% of them singletons. Time point in this sample: pre-sensitization, week 0. This sample's treatment: therapeutic diphenylcyclopropenone sensitization with weekly scalp DPC. A remark on this clonotype: The junction differs from germline at one of its ends, possibly a read error.

This CDR3 is built from 15 residues. Germline CDR1 SGHNT, CDR2 YYREEE (reference sequence). The sequence was obtained from a woman aged 55-70 years with alopecia areata. Some clones in this sample may be carry-over from other donors' samples. The material was whole blood, obtained in connection with sensitization to the hapten diphenylcyclopropenone (DPC). The rearrangement joins TRBV5-4 to TRBJ2-7; D possibly corresponds to TRBD2 (6 bases). The CDR3 region is CASSWGDVSSCEQYF. The CDR3 DNA follows: TGTGCCAGCAGCTGGGGGGACGTGAGCTCCTGCGAGCAGTACTTC.